Listed below are T cell receptor beta chains from one sample, sequenced in a study of TIL therapy for anti-PD-1-resistant metastatic lung cancer. The table came from immunoSEQ multiplex PCR; TCRdb's copy has only in-frame clones and leaves some out. The sample has 57,000 or so clones; around 90% are singletons. This specimen consisted of blood, obtained at baseline. The receptors were sampled from a person aged 25 to 79 with non-small cell lung cancer. CDR3s include the opening cysteine and the closing phenylalanine or tryptophan. A D gene is named only where the DNA matches it firmly. Clone size appears in some rows only: once, few, many, or a class for an expanded clone.

clone size: -
J gene: TRBJ2-2
D gene: -
V gene: TRBV2
CDR3 DNA: TGTGCCAGCAGTGGTATTCTAAGAACCGGGGAGCTGTTTTTT
CDR3 protein: CASSGILRTGELFF

clone size: -
J gene: TRBJ2-1
D gene: -
V gene: TRBV14
CDR3 DNA: TGTGCCAGCAGCCAGGCCGGGACTCCGAGTTTCTTC
CDR3 protein: CASSQAGTPSFF

clone size: -
J gene: TRBJ1-5
D gene: -
V gene: TRBV28
CDR3 DNA: TGTGCCAGCAGTTTACTCGGGGGGCAGGGTCAGCCCCAGCATTTT
CDR3 protein: CASSLLGGQGQPQHF

clone size: -
J gene: TRBJ2-3
D gene: -
V gene: TRBV6-5
CDR3 DNA: TGTGCCAGCTGCTCTCAGGGGGGGACAACAGATACGCAGTATTTT
CDR3 protein: CASCSQGGTTDTQYF

clone size: -
J gene: TRBJ1-1
D gene: TRBD1
V gene: TRBV28
CDR3 DNA: TGTGCCAGCCACGGGGGTAGCAGGGGGCTTTCAGCTTTCTTT
CDR3 protein: CASHGGSRGLSAFF

clone size: -
J gene: TRBJ2-1
D gene: TRBD2
V gene: TRBV10-3
CDR3 DNA: TGTGCCATCAGTGACCCCGGGACTAGCTCCTACAATGAGCAGTTCTTC
CDR3 protein: CAISDPGTSSYNEQFF

clone size: -
J gene: TRBJ2-7
D gene: -
V gene: TRBV24-1
CDR3 DNA: TGTGCCACCAGTGATTTGGAAGCAGGCGAGCAGTACTTC
CDR3 protein: CATSDLEAGEQYF

clone size: -
J gene: TRBJ1-6
D gene: TRBD1
V gene: TRBV25-1
CDR3 DNA: TGTGCCAGCAGTGATGGGACAGGGCTACATAATTCACCCCTCCACTTT
CDR3 protein: CASSDGTGLHNSPLHF

clone size: -
J gene: TRBJ1-1
D gene: TRBD1
V gene: TRBV27
CDR3 DNA: TGTGCCAGCAGTCCACGACAGGGAGGGGGGACTGAAGCTTTCTTT
CDR3 protein: CASSPRQGGGTEAFF

clone size: -
J gene: TRBJ2-1
D gene: -
V gene: TRBV7-3
CDR3 DNA: TGTGCCAGCAGCTTCAACCGGGCTCAATACAATGAGCAGTTCTTC
CDR3 protein: CASSFNRAQYNEQFF

clone size: -
J gene: TRBJ2-1
D gene: -
V gene: TRBV27
CDR3 DNA: TGTGCCAGCAGTATCGCAACGGGGGTGGGCAATGAGCAGTTCTTC
CDR3 protein: CASSIATGVGNEQFF

clone size: -
J gene: TRBJ2-3
D gene: -
V gene: TRBV10-1
CDR3 DNA: TGCGCCACCCAGGAGTCAGGCAGCACAGATACGCAGTATTTT
CDR3 protein: CATQESGSTDTQYF

clone size: -
J gene: TRBJ2-3
D gene: TRBD2
V gene: TRBV9
CDR3 DNA: TGTGCCAGCAGCGTATTAGCGGGAGTGGCAGATACGCAGTATTTT
CDR3 protein: CASSVLAGVADTQYF

clone size: -
J gene: TRBJ2-3
D gene: -
V gene: TRBV18
CDR3 DNA: TGTGCCAGCTCACCACCAGTGGGGCCCCGGAGGGCTGATACGCAGTATTTT
CDR3 protein: CASSPPVGPRRADTQYF

clone size: -
J gene: TRBJ2-6
D gene: -
V gene: TRBV7-3
CDR3 DNA: TGTGCCAGCAGCCCTGGGGCCAACGTCCTGACTTTC
CDR3 protein: CASSPGANVLTF

clone size: -
J gene: TRBJ1-4
D gene: TRBD1
V gene: TRBV6-5
CDR3 DNA: TGTGCCAGCAGTTACTCACCGACAGGGAAAAAACTGTTTTTT
CDR3 protein: CASSYSPTGKKLFF

clone size: -
J gene: TRBJ1-1
D gene: -
V gene: TRBV2
CDR3 DNA: TGTGCCAGCAGTGCCGACAGGACGAACACTGAAGCTTTCTTT
CDR3 protein: CASSADRTNTEAFF

clone size: -
J gene: TRBJ2-3
D gene: TRBD2
V gene: TRBV6-5
CDR3 DNA: TGTGCCAGCAGGGGAAGCGGGAGTAGCACAGATACGCAGTATTTT
CDR3 protein: CASRGSGSSTDTQYF

clone size: -
J gene: TRBJ2-7
D gene: -
V gene: TRBV4-2
CDR3 DNA: TGTGCCAGCAGCCAAGATAAGGGATTCGCCAATATGGACGAGCAGTACTTC
CDR3 protein: CASSQDKGFANMDEQYF

clone size: once
J gene: TRBJ2-2
D gene: -
V gene: TRBV6-2/TRBV6-3
CDR3 DNA: TGTGCCAGCAGTTATAACCCGGGCGGGGAGCTGTTTTTT
CDR3 protein: CASSYNPGGELFF

clone size: -
J gene: TRBJ1-2
D gene: TRBD1
V gene: TRBV10-2
CDR3 DNA: TGCGCCAGCAGCGGACAGGGGATTGGGGGCTACACCTTC
CDR3 protein: CASSGQGIGGYTF

clone size: -
J gene: TRBJ2-7
D gene: TRBD2
V gene: TRBV28
CDR3 DNA: TGTGCCAGCAGTTCGACAGCGGGAGTCACCTACGAGCAGTACTTC
CDR3 protein: CASSSTAGVTYEQYF

clone size: -
J gene: TRBJ2-6
D gene: -
V gene: TRBV6-6
CDR3 DNA: TGTGCCAGCTCAGGGGGGACCTACTCTGGGGCCAACGTCCTGACTTTC
CDR3 protein: CASSGGTYSGANVLTF

clone size: once
J gene: TRBJ2-7
D gene: TRBD1
V gene: TRBV30
CDR3 DNA: TGTGCCTGGAGTGTACAGGGGGCTAGCCCCGAGCAGTACTTC
CDR3 protein: CAWSVQGASPEQYF

clone size: few
J gene: TRBJ1-1
D gene: -
V gene: TRBV9
CDR3 DNA: TGTGCCAGCAGCGTATCGCCGACCAACATGAACACTGAAGCTTTCTTT
CDR3 protein: CASSVSPTNMNTEAFF

clone size: -
J gene: TRBJ2-3
D gene: -
V gene: TRBV5-6
CDR3 DNA: TGTGCCAGCAGCTTGGAAGTCGGGCGGCGTACGCAGTATTTT
CDR3 protein: CASSLEVGRRTQYF

clone size: once
J gene: TRBJ2-7
D gene: -
V gene: TRBV5-6
CDR3 DNA: TGTGCCAGCAGCTTCCGGGACAAGCAGTACTTC
CDR3 protein: CASSFRDKQYF

clone size: -
J gene: TRBJ2-1
D gene: TRBD2
V gene: TRBV19
CDR3 DNA: TGTGCCAGTATTCCGAGGACTAGCGGGAGTTCTGGTGAGCAGTTCTTC
CDR3 protein: CASIPRTSGSSGEQFF

clone size: -
J gene: TRBJ1-1
D gene: -
V gene: TRBV19
CDR3 DNA: TGTGCCAGTAGTACCTCTACTACCGGCACTGAAGCTTTCTTT
CDR3 protein: CASSTSTTGTEAFF

clone size: -
J gene: TRBJ1-3
D gene: -
V gene: TRBV19
CDR3 DNA: TGTGCCAGTAGTATCGGTTACAGCTCTGGAAACACCATATATTTT
CDR3 protein: CASSIGYSSGNTIYF

clone size: -
J gene: TRBJ2-2
D gene: -
V gene: TRBV24-1
CDR3 DNA: TGTGCCACCAGTGAAGGATTAACCGGGGAGCTGTTTTTT
CDR3 protein: CATSEGLTGELFF

clone size: -
J gene: TRBJ2-7
D gene: -
V gene: TRBV2
CDR3 DNA: TGTGCCAGCAGAATGGGGGCACACGAGCAGTACTTC
CDR3 protein: CASRMGAHEQYF

clone size: -
J gene: TRBJ1-2
D gene: TRBD1
V gene: TRBV10-3
CDR3 DNA: TGTGCCATCAGTGGAGGGACAGCCTCCAACTATGGCTACACCTTC
CDR3 protein: CAISGGTASNYGYTF

clone size: -
J gene: TRBJ2-4
D gene: -
V gene: TRBV3-1/TRBV3-2
CDR3 DNA: TGTGCCAGCAGCCCGGACAGCCTAGCCAAAAACATTCAGTACTTC
CDR3 protein: CASSPDSLAKNIQYF

clone size: once
J gene: TRBJ2-7
D gene: TRBD1
V gene: TRBV11-2
CDR3 DNA: TGTGCCAGCAGCTCCGTCCGGGGACAGGGAGCCTCCTACGAGCAGTACTTC
CDR3 protein: CASSSVRGQGASYEQYF

clone size: -
J gene: TRBJ1-4
D gene: -
V gene: TRBV5-1
CDR3 DNA: TGCGCCAGCAGCCTCGGGATAATGTCAGGCCTGGCAACTAATGAAAAACTGTTTTTT
CDR3 protein: CASSLGIMSGLATNEKLFF

clone size: -
J gene: TRBJ1-4
D gene: -
V gene: TRBV5-4
CDR3 DNA: TGTGCCAGCAGCCCCGGTGGGGGCTACAGAACTAATGAAAAACTGTTTTTT
CDR3 protein: CASSPGGGYRTNEKLFF

clone size: -
J gene: TRBJ1-3
D gene: -
V gene: TRBV5-6
CDR3 DNA: TGTGCCAGCAGCCCTGGGTCTTTCTCTGGAAACACCATATATTTT
CDR3 protein: CASSPGSFSGNTIYF

clone size: -
J gene: TRBJ1-1
D gene: -
V gene: TRBV7-3
CDR3 DNA: TGTGCCAGCAGCCCCGAGAGGACAGATGAGGGCACTGAAGCTTTCTTT
CDR3 protein: CASSPERTDEGTEAFF

clone size: -
J gene: TRBJ2-7
D gene: -
V gene: TRBV7-6
CDR3 DNA: TGTGCCAGCACCGAGCTGGGTCTGGGGGACGAGCAGTACTTC
CDR3 protein: CASTELGLGDEQYF

clone size: -
J gene: TRBJ2-7
D gene: TRBD1
V gene: TRBV19
CDR3 DNA: TGTGCCAGTAGTATAGCTCCGGGACAGGGGTACGAGCAGTACTTC
CDR3 protein: CASSIAPGQGYEQYF

clone size: -
J gene: TRBJ2-7
D gene: TRBD2
V gene: TRBV27
CDR3 DNA: TGTGCCAGCAGCCTAGCGGGGGGCTACGAGCAGTACTTC
CDR3 protein: CASSLAGGYEQYF

clone size: -
J gene: TRBJ2-2
D gene: -
V gene: TRBV6-2/TRBV6-3
CDR3 DNA: TGTGCCAGCAGTTCCCGGGGACCCATGAACACCGGGGAGCTGTTTTTT
CDR3 protein: CASSSRGPMNTGELFF

clone size: -
J gene: TRBJ1-3
D gene: TRBD1
V gene: TRBV5-1
CDR3 DNA: TGCGCCAGCAGCTTACAGGGGATCGGGTCTGGAAACACCATATATTTT
CDR3 protein: CASSLQGIGSGNTIYF

clone size: -
J gene: TRBJ2-3
D gene: -
V gene: TRBV7-3
CDR3 DNA: TGTGCCAGCAGCTTACGGGGGCGAGAGGGCACAGATACGCAGTATTTT
CDR3 protein: CASSLRGREGTDTQYF

clone size: -
J gene: TRBJ2-3
D gene: TRBD1
V gene: TRBV28
CDR3 DNA: TGTGCCAGCAGTTTGGGGACAGGGGGAGATACGCAGTATTTT
CDR3 protein: CASSLGTGGDTQYF